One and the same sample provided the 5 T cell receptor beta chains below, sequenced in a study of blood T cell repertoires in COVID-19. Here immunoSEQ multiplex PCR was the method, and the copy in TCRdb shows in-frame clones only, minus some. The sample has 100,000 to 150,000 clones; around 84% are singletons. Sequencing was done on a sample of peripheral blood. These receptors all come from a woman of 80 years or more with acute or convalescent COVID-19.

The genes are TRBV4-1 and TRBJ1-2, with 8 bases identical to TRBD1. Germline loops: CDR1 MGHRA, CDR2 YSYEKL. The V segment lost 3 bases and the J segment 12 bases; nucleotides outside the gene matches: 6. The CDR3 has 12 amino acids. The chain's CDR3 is CASSQQTGDNTF. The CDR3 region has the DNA TGCGCCAGCAGCCAGCAGACAGGGGATAACACCTTC.

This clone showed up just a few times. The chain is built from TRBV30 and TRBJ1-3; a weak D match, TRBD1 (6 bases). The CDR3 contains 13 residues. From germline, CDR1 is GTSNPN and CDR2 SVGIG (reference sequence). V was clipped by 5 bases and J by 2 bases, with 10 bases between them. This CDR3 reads CAWGGQTGNTIYF. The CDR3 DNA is TGTGCCTGGGGGGGCCAGACTGGAAACACCATATATTTT.

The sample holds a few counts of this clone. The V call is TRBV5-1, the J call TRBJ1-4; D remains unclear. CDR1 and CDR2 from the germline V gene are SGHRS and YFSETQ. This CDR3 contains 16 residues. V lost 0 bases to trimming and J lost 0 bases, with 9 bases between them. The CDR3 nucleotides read TGCGCCAGCAGCTTGGCCCGGGATCCAACTAATGAAAAACTGTTTTTT. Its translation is CASSLARDPTNEKLFF.

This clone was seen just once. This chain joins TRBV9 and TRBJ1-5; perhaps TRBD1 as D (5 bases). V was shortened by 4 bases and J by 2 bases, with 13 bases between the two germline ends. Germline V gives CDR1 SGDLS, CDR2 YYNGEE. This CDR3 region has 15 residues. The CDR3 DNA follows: TGTGCCAGCAGCTTGGACGGGGGGGGCAATCAGCCCCAGCATTTT. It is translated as CASSLDGGGNQPQHF.

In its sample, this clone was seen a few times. CDR3 bases: TGTGCCAGCAGCTTAGGTTCAGGGAGAGCGGGAGGAGTTACGCAGTATTTT. Protein product: CASSLGSGRAGGVTQYF. The chain is built from TRBV7-6 and TRBJ2-3, with TRBD2 matching over 9 bases. The V segment lost 1 base and the J segment 8 bases; nucleotides outside the gene matches: 13. The germline V gene has CDR1 SGHVS and CDR2 FNYEAQ. The CDR3 is 17 residues long.